The sequence of this T cell receptor (beta chain) was determined in a study of identifying expanded T cells in peripheral blood. Study-wide points: Differentially abundant clones: about 1.2 between replicates, approximately 15 at around 14 days, over 18 at four.

Libraries were prepared by immunoSEQ multiplex PCR; TCRdb keeps only in-frame clonotypes and omits some of them. The sample records approximately 80,000 clones, 84% being singletons. This CDR3 region has 13 residues. Germline CDR1 reads SGHTA; CDR2 reads FQGTGA. Healthy donors had no documented immune events, such as infections, while sampled. A remark on this clone: Its antigen is not known. The junction and the germline gene differ at one end; a read error may be behind it.

The TCR comes from a person between 18 and 70 years old in good health. The V gene is TRBV7-3, the J gene TRBJ2-3, with TRBD2 identical over 9 bases. Sequenced input: blood. CDR3 bases: TGTGCCAGCAGCTTAGACCGCGCGGGAGGGAGGGATTTT. Translated: CASSLDRAGGRDF.